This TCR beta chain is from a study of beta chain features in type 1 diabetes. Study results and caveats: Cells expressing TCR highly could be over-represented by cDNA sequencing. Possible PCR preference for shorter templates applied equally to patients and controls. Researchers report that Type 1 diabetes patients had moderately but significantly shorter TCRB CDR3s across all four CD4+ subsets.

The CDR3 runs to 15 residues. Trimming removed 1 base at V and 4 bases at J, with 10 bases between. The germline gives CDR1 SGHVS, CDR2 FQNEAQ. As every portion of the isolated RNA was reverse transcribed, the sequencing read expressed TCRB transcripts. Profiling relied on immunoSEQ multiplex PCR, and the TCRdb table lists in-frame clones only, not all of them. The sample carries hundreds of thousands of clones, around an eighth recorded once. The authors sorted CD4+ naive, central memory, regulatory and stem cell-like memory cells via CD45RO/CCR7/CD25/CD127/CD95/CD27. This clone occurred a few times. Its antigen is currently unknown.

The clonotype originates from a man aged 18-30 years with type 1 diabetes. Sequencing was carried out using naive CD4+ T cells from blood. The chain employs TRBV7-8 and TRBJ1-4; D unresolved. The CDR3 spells CASSLVRSFNEKLFF. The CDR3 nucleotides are TGTGCCAGCAGCTTAGTACGCAGCTTTAATGAAAAACTGTTTTTT.